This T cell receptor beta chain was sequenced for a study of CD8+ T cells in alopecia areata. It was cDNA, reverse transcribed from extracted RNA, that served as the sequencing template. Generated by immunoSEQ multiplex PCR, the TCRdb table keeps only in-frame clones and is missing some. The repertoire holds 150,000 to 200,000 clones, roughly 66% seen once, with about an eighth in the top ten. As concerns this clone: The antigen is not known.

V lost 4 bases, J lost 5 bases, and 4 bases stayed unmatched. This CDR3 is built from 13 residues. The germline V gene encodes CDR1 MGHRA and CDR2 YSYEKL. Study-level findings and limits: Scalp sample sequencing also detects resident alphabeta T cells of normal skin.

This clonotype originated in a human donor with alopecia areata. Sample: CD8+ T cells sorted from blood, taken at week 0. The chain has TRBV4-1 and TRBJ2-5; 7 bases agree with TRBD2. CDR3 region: CASSPEGGETQYF. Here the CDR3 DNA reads TGCGCCAGCAGCCCCGAGGGAGGGGAGACCCAGTACTTC.